The 9 T cell receptor beta chains below come from one sample, sequenced in a study of regulatory T cells in long-lasting Graves disease. CDR3 regions were amplified by Arm-PCR using iRepertoire HTBI primers to build TCR beta libraries. TCRdb ran MiXCR on the multiplex PCR reads and lists one entry per CDR3 protein. The data contain about 440,000 distinct CDR3 sequences, roughly 15% of them singletons. The time point was: newly diagnosed GD, antithyroid drugs for less than 3 months. Researchers made the TCR library from RNA that was extracted from PBMCs. The same specimen was also included in a second study, on T cells in Graves' hyperthyroidism and ophthalmopathy.

Here the sequenced sample was peripheral blood mononuclear cells (PBMCs), taken at new diagnosis, from a patient treated with antithyroid drugs. The source is a woman in her twenties or thirties with Graves disease.

This clonotype was observed at least ten times. The rearrangement uses TRBV20-1 and TRBJ2-7, with D possibly TRBD1 on 6 matching bases. Per germline, CDR1 DFQATT and CDR2 SNEGSKA (reference sequence). The CDR3 loop spans 14 amino acids. Trimming stripped 5 bases from V and 3 bases from J, with 17 bases between. CDR3 coding DNA: TGCAGTGCTCAGCGTGGACAGACCTTCTACGAGCAGTACTTC. It is translated as CSAQRGQTFYEQYF.

The rearrangement links TRBV7-2 to TRBJ2-1; 7 bases line up with TRBD2. The CDR3 is made up of 17 amino acids. The V gene's germline CDR1 is SGHTA and CDR2 FQGNSA. J gave up 3 bases and V 4 bases, and 12 bases lay outside the gene matches. The CDR3 loop is CASSSRLGGGFYNEQFF. CDR3 nucleotides: TGTGCCAGCAGCTCACGACTGGGCGGGGGATTCTACAATGAGCAGTTCTTC.

The gene calls are TRBV6-1 and TRBJ2-5; TRBD2 might be the D (6 bases). This CDR3 spans 19 amino acids. V lost 0 bases, J lost 2 bases, and 22 bases lay in between. Germline V CDR1 and CDR2: MNHNS, SASEGT. Here the CDR3 reads CASSEARPAGPPLQETQYF. The CDR3 coding sequence is TGTGCCAGCAGTGAAGCAAGGCCAGCGGGCCCGCCCCTTCAAGAGACCCAGTACTTC.

This clonotype was seen many times. This chain uses TRBV28 with TRBJ2-1, with TRBD2 matching 8 bases. The junction had 8 bases not matched to a gene; V was cut back by 6 bases and J by 7 bases. The CDR3 has 14 residues. Germline assignment: CDR1 MDHEN and CDR2 SYDVKM. The CDR3 sequence is CASSLSGIGNEQFF. The CDR3 DNA sequence: TGTGCCAGCAGCCTTAGCGGGATTGGTAATGAGCAGTTCTTC.

This clonotype was recorded many times. This chain joins TRBV6-5 and TRBJ1-5; D not resolved. V was pared by 0 bases and J by 2 bases, with 11 bases between. The CDR3 length is 16 residues. CDR1 and CDR2 (germline): MNHEY, SVGAGI. CDR3 protein: CASSYSEGVGNQPQHF. In nucleotides, the CDR3 is TGTGCCAGCAGTTACTCAGAGGGTGTGGGCAATCAGCCCCAGCATTTT.

The V call is TRBV30, the J call TRBJ2-7, with 13 bases fitting TRBD2. The CDR3 sequence is 15 residues long. Germline assignment: CDR1 GTSNPN and CDR2 SVGIG (reference sequence). V trimming: 5 bases; J trimming: 3 bases; junction bases outside the gene matches: 7. This CDR3 is CAWGLAGAPFYEQYF. The CDR3 nucleotides read TGTGCCTGGGGACTAGCGGGAGCTCCCTTCTACGAGCAGTACTTC.

This clonotype was recorded at least ten times. This chain links TRBV6-1 with TRBJ2-3; 10 positions agree with TRBD2. Germline CDR1 and CDR2: MNHNS and SASEGT. The CDR3 has 16 residues. After removal of 0 bases from V and 2 bases from J, the junction contained 2 bases not matched to a gene. The CDR3, as DNA: TGTGCCAGCAGTGAAGCGCTAGCGGGAGTCACAGATACGCAGTATTTT. Its protein is CASSEALAGVTDTQYF.

This clonotype has a count of ten or more. The V gene is TRBV27, the J gene TRBJ2-3; no reliable D call. Germline V gene sequence: CDR1 MNHEY, CDR2 SMNVEV (reference sequence). This CDR3 spans 15 amino acids. The V and J ends lost 1 base and 1 base respectively, with 9 bases between them. The CDR3 reads CASSLFPEGTDTQYF. CDR3 sequence (DNA): TGTGCCAGCAGTTTATTTCCTGAAGGCACAGATACGCAGTATTTT.

This clonotype was seen repeatedly, ten times or more. This chain uses TRBV11-2 with TRBJ2-7; D might be TRBD2 (6 bases). V lost 7 bases and J lost 4, with 17 bases in between. Germline assignment: CDR1 SGHAT and CDR2 FQNNGV. The length of the CDR3 is 14 residues. Here the CDR3 DNA reads TGTGCCAGCAACCCGGAGGGCAGCGAATACGAGCAGTACTTC. Its translation: CASNPEGSEYEQYF.